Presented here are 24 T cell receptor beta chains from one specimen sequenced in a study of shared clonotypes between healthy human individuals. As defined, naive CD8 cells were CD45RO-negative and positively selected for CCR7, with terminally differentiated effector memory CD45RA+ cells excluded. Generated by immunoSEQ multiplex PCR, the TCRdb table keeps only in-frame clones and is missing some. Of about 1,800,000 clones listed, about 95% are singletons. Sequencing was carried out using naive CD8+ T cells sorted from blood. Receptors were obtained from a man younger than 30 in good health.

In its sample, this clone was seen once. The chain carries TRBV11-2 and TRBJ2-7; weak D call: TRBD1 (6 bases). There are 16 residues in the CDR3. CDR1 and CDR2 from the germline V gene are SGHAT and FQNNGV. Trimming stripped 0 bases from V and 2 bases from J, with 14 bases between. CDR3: CASSLDFRQGPYEQYF. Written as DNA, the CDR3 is TGTGCCAGCAGCTTAGATTTTAGGCAGGGGCCCTACGAGCAGTACTTC.

CDR3 sequence (DNA): TGTGCCAGCAGCCCGGGGGGCCCGAACACCGGGGAGCTGTTTTTT. Protein sequence: CASSPGGPNTGELFF. J is TRBJ2-2 and V is TRBV9, with D possibly being TRBD2 (7 bases). V shed 4 bases and J shed 0 bases, with 10 bases lying between them. The CDR3 is 15 amino acids. In germline, CDR1 is SGDLS, CDR2 YYNGEE.

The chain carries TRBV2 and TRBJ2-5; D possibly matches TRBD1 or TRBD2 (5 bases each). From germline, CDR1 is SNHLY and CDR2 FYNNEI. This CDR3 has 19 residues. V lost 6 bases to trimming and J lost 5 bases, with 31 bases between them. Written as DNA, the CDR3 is TGTGCCAGCAGCCAGCCTCAAAGTTCCGGGACCGCCGTGGAGGAGACCCAGTACTTC. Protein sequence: CASSQPQSSGTAVEETQYF.

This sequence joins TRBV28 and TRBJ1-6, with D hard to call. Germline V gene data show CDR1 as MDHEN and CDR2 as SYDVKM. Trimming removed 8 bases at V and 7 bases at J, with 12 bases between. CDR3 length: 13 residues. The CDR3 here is CASRDVPNSPLHF. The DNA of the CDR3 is TGTGCCAGCCGGGATGTACCAAATTCACCCCTCCACTTT.

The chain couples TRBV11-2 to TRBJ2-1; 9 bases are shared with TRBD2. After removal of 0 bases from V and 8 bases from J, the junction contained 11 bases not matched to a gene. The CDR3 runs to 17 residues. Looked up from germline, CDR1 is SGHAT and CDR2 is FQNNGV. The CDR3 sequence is CASSLDPASGIFYEQFF. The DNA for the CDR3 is TGTGCCAGCAGCTTAGATCCAGCTAGCGGGATTTTCTATGAGCAGTTCTTC.

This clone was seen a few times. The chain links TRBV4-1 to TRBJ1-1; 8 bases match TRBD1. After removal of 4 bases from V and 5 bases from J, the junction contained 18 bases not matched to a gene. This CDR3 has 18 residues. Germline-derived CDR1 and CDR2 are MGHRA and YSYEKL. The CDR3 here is CASSRSPGQAMSGTEAFF. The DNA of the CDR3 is TGCGCCAGCAGCCGGTCTCCGGGACAGGCGATGTCGGGGACTGAAGCTTTCTTT.

The CDR3 reads CASSRSSSGWVGEQYF. CDR3 coding DNA: TGTGCCAGTAGTCGATCCTCTAGCGGCTGGGTCGGCGAGCAGTACTTC. The J gene is TRBJ2-7, the V gene TRBV19, with 7 bases matching TRBD2. The ends lost 5 bases at V and 6 bases at J; junction bases unmatched: 16. The CDR3 contains 16 residues. Germline CDR1 LNHDA, CDR2 SQIVND (reference sequence).

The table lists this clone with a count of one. The CDR3 here is CATSTSWGQGDSPLHF. The CDR3 nucleotides read TGTGCCACCAGCACTAGCTGGGGACAGGGAGATTCACCCCTCCACTTT. V and J are TRBV15 and TRBJ1-6; TRBD1 matches 9 bases. V lost 4 bases to trimming and J lost 8 bases; unmatched junction nucleotides: 9. The CDR3 consists of 16 residues. Germline CDR1 reads LNHNV; CDR2 reads YYDKDF (reference sequence).

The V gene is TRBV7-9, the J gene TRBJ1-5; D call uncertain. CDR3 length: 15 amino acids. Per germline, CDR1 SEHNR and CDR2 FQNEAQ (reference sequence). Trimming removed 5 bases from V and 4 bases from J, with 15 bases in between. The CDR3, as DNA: TGTGCCAGCAGCGACACACGCTCGGTAAATCAGCCCCAGCATTTT. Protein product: CASSDTRSVNQPQHF.

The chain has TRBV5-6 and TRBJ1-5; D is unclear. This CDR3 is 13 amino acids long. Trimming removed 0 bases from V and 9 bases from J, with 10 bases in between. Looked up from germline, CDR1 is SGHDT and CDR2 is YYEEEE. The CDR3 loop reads CASSLEGSPPQHF. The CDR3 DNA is TGTGCCAGCAGCTTGGAGGGTTCCCCGCCCCAGCATTTT.

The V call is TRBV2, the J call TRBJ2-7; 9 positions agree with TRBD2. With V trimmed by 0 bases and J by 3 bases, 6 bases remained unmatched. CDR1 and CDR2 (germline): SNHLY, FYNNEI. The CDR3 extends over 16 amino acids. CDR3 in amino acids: CASSEANGLASYEQYF. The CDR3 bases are TGTGCCAGCAGTGAAGCCAATGGACTAGCGAGCTACGAGCAGTACTTC.

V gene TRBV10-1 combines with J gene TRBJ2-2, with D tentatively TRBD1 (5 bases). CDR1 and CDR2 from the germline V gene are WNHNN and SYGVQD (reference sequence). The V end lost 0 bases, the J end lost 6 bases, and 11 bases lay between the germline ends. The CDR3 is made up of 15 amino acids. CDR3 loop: CASSESGRGSGELFF. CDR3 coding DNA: TGCGCCAGCAGTGAGTCGGGAAGGGGATCCGGGGAGCTGTTTTTT.

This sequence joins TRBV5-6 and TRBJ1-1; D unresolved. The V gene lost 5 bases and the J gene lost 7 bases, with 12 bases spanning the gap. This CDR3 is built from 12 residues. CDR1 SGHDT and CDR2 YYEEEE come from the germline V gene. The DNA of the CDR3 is TGTGCCAGCAGTTTTGCTGGGGATGAAGCTTTCTTT. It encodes CASSFAGDEAFF.

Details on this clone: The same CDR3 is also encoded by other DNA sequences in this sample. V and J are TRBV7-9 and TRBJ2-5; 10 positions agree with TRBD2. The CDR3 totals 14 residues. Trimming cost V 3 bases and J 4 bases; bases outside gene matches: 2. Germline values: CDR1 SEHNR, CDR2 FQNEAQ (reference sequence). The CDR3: CASSLSGGAETQYF. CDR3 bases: TGTGCCAGCAGCTTGAGCGGGGGGGCAGAGACCCAGTACTTC.

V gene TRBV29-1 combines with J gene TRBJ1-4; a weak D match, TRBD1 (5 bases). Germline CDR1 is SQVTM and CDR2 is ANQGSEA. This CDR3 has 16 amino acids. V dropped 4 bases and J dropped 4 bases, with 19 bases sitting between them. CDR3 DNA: TGCAGCGTTGTAGGCTACGCGGACACTGATAATGAAAAACTGTTTTTT. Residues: CSVVGYADTDNEKLFF.

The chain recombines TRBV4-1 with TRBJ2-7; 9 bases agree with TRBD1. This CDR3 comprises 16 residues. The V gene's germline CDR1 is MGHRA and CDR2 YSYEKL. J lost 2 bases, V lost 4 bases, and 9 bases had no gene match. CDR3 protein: CASSPRNRDRAYEQYF. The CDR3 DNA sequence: TGCGCCAGCAGCCCACGAAACCGGGACAGGGCCTACGAGCAGTACTTC.

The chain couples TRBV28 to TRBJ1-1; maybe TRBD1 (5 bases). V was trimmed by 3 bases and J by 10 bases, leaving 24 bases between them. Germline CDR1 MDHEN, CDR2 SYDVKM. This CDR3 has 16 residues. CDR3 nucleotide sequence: TGTGCCAGCAGTTTTCAGGTGGCAGGACAAACACTGGGAGCTTTCTTT. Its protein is CASSFQVAGQTLGAFF.

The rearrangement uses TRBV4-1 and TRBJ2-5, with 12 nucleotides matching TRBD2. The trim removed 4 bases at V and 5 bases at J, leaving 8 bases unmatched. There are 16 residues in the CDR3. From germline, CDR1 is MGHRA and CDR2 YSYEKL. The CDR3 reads CASSLRLAGARETQYF. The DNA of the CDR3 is TGCGCCAGCAGCCTCCGACTAGCGGGAGCGCGTGAGACCCAGTACTTC.

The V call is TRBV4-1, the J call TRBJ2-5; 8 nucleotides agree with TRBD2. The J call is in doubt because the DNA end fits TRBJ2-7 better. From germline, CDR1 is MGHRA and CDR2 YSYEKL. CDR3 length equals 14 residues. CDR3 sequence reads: CASSLAGSSYEQYF. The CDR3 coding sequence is TGCGCCAGCAGCCTAGCGGGGTCCTCCTACGAGCAGTACTTC.

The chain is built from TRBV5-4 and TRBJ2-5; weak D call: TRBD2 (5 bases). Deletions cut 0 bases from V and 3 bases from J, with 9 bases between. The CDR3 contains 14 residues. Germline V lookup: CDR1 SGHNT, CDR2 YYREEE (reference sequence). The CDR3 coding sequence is TGTGCCAGCAGCTTGGGCTTCGGGGAAGAGACCCAGTACTTC. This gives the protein CASSLGFGEETQYF. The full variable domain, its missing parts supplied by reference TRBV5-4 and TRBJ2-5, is ETGVTQSPTHLIKTRGQQVTLRCSSQSGHNTVSWYQQALGQGPQFIFQYYREEENGRGNFPPRFSGLQFPNYSSELNVNALELDDSALYLCASSLGFGEETQYFGPGTRLLVL.

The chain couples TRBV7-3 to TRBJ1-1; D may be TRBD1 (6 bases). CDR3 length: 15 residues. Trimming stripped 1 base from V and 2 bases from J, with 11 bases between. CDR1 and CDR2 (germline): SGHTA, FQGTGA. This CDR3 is CASSLMSGGNTEAFF. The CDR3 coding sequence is TGTGCCAGCAGCTTAATGTCGGGGGGCAACACTGAAGCTTTCTTT.

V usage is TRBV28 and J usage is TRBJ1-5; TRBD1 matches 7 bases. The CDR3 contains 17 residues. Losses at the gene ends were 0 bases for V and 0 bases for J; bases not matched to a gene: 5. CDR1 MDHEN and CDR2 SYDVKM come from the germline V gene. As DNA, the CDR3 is TGTGCCAGCAGTTTATGGGGGACAGCCTATAGCAATCAGCCCCAGCATTTT. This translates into CASSLWGTAYSNQPQHF.

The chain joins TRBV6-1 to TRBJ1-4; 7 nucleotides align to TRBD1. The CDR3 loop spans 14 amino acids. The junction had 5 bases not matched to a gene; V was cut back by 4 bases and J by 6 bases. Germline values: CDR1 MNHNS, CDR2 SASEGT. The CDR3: CASSGGGGYEKLFF. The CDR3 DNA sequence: TGTGCCAGCAGTGGAGGGGGCGGATATGAAAAACTGTTTTTT.

CDR3 DNA: TGTGCCAGCAGTTGGTCGGGAGGGGAAGACAATGAGCAGTTCTTC. This sequence encodes CASSWSGGEDNEQFF. The chain is built from TRBV6-5 and TRBJ2-1; 8 bases are shared with TRBD2. The length of the CDR3 is 15 residues. Trimming at V came to 4 bases and at J to 5 bases, leaving 7 bases not matched to a gene. Germline assignment: CDR1 MNHEY and CDR2 SVGAGI.